The 11 T cell receptor beta chains in this list originate from one sample, sequenced in a study of T cells in Graves' hyperthyroidism and ophthalmopathy. Using RNA transcripts as the source, TCR beta CDR3 regions were amplified. The study used the HTBI primer set for a first-round RT-PCR of the TCR CDR3. TCRdb recomputed calls from the multiplex PCR reads with MiXCR, one row per CDR3 protein. Of under 350,000 distinct CDR3 sequences in the sample, about 17% are singletons; the top ten hold around 55%. Source material: blood. These receptors were taken from an older woman with Graves' ophthalmopathy.

On this clonotype: At one boundary the junction diverges from the germline segment, which might be a read error. The V and J genes are TRBV11-1 and TRBJ2-5; 12 positions agree with TRBD1. Per germline, CDR1 SGHAT and CDR2 FQDESV (reference sequence). The CDR3 covers 16 residues. Written as DNA, the CDR3 is TGCGCCAGCAGCCAAGGATGGGACAGGGGGCCCCAGACCCAGTACTTC. As protein: CASSQGWDRGPQTQYF. Supplemented by reference TRBV11-1 and TRBJ2-5, the full variable domain reads EAEVAQSPRYKITEKSQAVAFWCDPISGHATLYWYRQILGQGPELLVQFQDESVVDDSQLPKDRFSAERLKGVDSTLKIQPAELGDSAMYLCASSQGWDRGPQTQYFGPGTRLLVL.

This clonotype was seen ten or more times. V gene TRBV20-1 combines with J gene TRBJ2-4; 7 positions match TRBD2. Trimming removed 2 bases from V and 4 bases from J; junction bases left unmatched: 5. The CDR3 sequence is 14 residues long. Germline CDR1 and CDR2: DFQATT and SNEGSKA (reference sequence). The CDR3 spells CSARTGTMKNIQYF. Written as DNA, the CDR3 is TGCAGTGCTAGAACCGGGACTATGAAAAACATTCAGTACTTC.

This clonotype was counted many times. The rearrangement uses TRBV7-6 and TRBJ1-5; D unclear. V dropped 5 bases and J dropped 2 bases, with 13 bases sitting between them. The CDR3 contains 15 residues. Germline assignment: CDR1 SGHVS and CDR2 FNYEAQ. CDR3 protein: CASSPLGSGNQPQHF. The CDR3 DNA follows: TGTGCCAGCAGCCCACTCGGAAGTGGCAATCAGCCCCAGCATTTT. Looking up the rest from reference TRBV7-6 and TRBJ1-5 gives the full variable domain: GAGVSQSPRYKVTKRGQDVALRCDPISGHVSLYWYRQALGQGPEFLTYFNYEAQQDKSGLPNDRFSAERPEGSISTLTIQRTEQRDSAMYRCASSPLGSGNQPQHFGDGTRLSIL.

There are a few counts of this clonotype. The chain links TRBV24-1 to TRBJ1-5; D uncertain. Deletions cut 4 bases from V and 5 bases from J, with 14 bases between. Germline V gives CDR1 KGHDR, CDR2 SFDVKD. The CDR3 is 15 amino acids. The CDR3 loop reads CATSDPGLGDQPQHF. The CDR3 bases are TGTGCCACCAGTGACCCCGGGCTCGGGGATCAGCCCCAGCATTTT.

This clonotype came up many times. V and J are TRBV5-1 and TRBJ2-7; no reliable D call. Germline V gene lookup returns CDR1 SGHRS and CDR2 YFSETQ. Trimming took off 4 bases at V and 4 bases at J, with 9 bases between the two ends. The CDR3 has 12 residues. The CDR3: CASSDYFYEQYF. CDR3 DNA: TGCGCCAGCAGCGATTATTTTTACGAGCAGTACTTC.

Comments on this clonotype: A read error is possible here, since a much larger clone lies one base away. V and J are TRBV12-5 and TRBJ2-6; 8 positions match TRBD1. The CDR3 is made up of 17 amino acids. J gave up 0 bases and V 1 base, and 2 bases lay outside the gene matches. Germline V gene data show CDR1 as LGHNT and CDR2 as FRNRAP. For the CDR3, the DNA is TGTGCTAGTGGTTTGGCGGACAGGGTCTCTGGGGCCAACGTCCTGACTTTC. This encodes CASGLADRVSGANVLTF.

This clonotype was counted at least ten times. Germline is not matched at one junction end, which may reflect a read error. The chain joins TRBV7-3 to TRBJ1-1; D ambiguous. There are 14 residues in the CDR3. Per the germline V gene, CDR1 is SGHTA and CDR2 is FQGTGA. CDR3 nucleotides: TGTGTCAGCAGCCCGAACCCAGGTGACACTGAAGCTTTCTTT. It specifies CVSSPNPGDTEAFF. Based on the CDR3 plus reference TRBV7-3 and TRBJ1-1, the full variable domain is GAGVSQTPSNKVTEKGKYVELRCDPISGHTALYWYRQSLGQGPEFLIYFQGTGAADDSGLPNDRFFAVRPEGSVSTLKIQRTERGDSAVYLCVSSPNPGDTEAFFGQGTRLTVV.

This clonotype was seen repeatedly, ten times or more. The rearrangement uses TRBV7-2 and TRBJ1-2; D is uncertain. V was trimmed by 6 bases and J by 1 base, leaving 9 bases between them. The CDR3 is made up of 13 amino acids. Looked up from germline, CDR1 is SGHTA and CDR2 is FQGNSA. CDR3 in amino acids: CASSLSLNYGYTF. The CDR3, as DNA: TGTGCCAGCAGTTTGTCCCTTAACTATGGCTACACCTTC.

The chain has TRBV6-1 and TRBJ2-7; D is unclear. V was clipped by 4 bases and J by 8 bases, with 21 bases between them. The CDR3 extends over 15 amino acids. Germline assignment: CDR1 MNHNS and CDR2 SASEGT. The CDR3 region is CASSVRTYNQPQQYF. The CDR3 nucleotides read TGTGCCAGCAGTGTAAGGACCTATAATCAGCCCCAGCAGTACTTC.

This clonotype was counted many times. The chain uses TRBV6-2 or TRBV6-3 and TRBJ1-5; D might be TRBD1 (6 bases). CDR1 and CDR2 from the germline V gene are MNHEY and SVGEGT. V was clipped by 5 bases and J by 5 bases, with 10 bases between them. The CDR3 runs to 13 residues. CDR3 nucleotides: TGTGCCAGCAGTACGACAGGTTATCAGCCCCAGCATTTT. This translates into CASSTTGYQPQHF.

This clonotype was seen ten or more times. The chain combines TRBV7-2 with TRBJ2-7, with D hard to call. V shed 5 bases and J shed 2 bases, with 10 bases lying between them. CDR3 length equals 13 residues. Germline V gives CDR1 SGHTA, CDR2 FQGNSA. CDR3: CASSRSRPYEQYF. The DNA of the CDR3 is TGTGCCAGCAGCCGTAGCCGGCCCTACGAGCAGTACTTC.